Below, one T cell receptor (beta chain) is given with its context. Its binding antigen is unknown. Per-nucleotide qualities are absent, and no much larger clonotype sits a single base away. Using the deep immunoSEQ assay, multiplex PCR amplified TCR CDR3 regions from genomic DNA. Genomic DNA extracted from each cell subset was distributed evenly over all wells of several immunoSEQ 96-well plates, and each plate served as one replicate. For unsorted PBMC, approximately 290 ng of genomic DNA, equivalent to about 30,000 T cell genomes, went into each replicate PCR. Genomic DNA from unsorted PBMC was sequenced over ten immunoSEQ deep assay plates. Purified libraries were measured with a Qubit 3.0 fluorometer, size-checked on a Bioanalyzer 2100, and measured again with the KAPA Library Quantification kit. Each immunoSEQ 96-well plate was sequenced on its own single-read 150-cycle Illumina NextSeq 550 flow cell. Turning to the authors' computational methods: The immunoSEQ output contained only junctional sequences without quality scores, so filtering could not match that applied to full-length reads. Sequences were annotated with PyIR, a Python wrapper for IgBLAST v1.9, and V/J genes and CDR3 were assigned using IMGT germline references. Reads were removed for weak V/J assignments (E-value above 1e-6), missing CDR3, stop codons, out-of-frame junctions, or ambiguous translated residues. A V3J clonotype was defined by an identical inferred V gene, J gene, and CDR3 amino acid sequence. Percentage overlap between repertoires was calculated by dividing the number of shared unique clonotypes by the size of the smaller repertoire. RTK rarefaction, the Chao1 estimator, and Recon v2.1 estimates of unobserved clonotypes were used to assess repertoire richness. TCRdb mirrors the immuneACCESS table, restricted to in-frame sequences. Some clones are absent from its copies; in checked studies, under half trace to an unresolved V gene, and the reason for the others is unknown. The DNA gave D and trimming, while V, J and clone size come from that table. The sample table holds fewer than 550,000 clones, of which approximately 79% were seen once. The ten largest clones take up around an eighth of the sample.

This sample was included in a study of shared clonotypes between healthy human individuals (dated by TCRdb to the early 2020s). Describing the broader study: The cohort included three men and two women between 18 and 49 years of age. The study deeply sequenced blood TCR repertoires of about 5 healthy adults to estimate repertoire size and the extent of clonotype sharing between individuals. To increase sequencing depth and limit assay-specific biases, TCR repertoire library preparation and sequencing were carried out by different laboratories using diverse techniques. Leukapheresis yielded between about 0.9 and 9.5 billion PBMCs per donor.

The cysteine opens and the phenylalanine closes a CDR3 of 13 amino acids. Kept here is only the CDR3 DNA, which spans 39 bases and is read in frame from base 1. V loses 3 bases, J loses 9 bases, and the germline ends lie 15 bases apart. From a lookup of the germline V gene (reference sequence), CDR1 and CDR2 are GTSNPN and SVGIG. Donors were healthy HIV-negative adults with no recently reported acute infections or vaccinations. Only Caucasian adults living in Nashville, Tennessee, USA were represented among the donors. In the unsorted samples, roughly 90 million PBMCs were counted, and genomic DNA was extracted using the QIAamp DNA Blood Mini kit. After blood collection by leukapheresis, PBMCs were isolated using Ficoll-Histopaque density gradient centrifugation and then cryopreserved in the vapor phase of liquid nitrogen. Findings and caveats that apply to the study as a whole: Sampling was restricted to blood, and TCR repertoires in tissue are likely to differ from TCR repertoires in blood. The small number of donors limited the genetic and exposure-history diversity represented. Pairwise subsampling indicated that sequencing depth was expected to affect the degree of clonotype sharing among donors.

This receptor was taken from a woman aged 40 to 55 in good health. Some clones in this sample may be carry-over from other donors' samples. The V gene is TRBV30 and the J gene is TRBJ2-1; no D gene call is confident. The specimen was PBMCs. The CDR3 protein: CAWSLVVRSEQFF. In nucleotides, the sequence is TGTGCCTGGAGCCTTGTTGTCAGGAGTGAGCAGTTCTTC.